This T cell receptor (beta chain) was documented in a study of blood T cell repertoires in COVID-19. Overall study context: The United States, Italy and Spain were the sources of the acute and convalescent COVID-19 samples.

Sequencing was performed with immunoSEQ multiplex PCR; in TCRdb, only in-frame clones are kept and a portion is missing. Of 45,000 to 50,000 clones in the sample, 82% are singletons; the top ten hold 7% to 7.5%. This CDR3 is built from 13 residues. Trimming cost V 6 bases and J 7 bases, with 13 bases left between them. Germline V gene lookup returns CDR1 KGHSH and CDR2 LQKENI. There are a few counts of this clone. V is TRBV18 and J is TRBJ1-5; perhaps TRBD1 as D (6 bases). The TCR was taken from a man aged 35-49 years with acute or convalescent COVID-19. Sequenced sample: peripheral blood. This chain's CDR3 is CASSPGEGQPQHF. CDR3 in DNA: TGTGCCAGCTCCCCAGGGGAGGGGCAGCCCCAGCATTTT.